The clone carrying this T cell receptor beta chain came up a few times. Its antigen is not known. The entry originates in a study of T cell repertoires in cytomegalovirus infection. Study as a whole: The authors used CMV epitopes that were HLA-C-restricted (recently identified) and HLA-B-restricted (well studied). Both CMV infection and a matching HLA type were indicated by public TCR beta signatures.

V lost 0 bases and J lost 4; bases outside the gene matches: 4. Germline V gene lookup returns CDR1 MGHRA and CDR2 YSYEKL. The length of the CDR3 is 17 residues. TCRdb independently ran MiXCR on the reads; one entry per CDR3 protein. The top ten clones hold roughly an eighth of a sample with 830,000 or so distinct CDR3 sequences, approximately 32% of them seen once. Overall study results and limits: CMV carriers having the relevant HLA were flagged by cumulative public TCR beta family frequency. Clonotypes of TCR beta that were HLA-C-restricted and CMV-specific dominated the ex vivo response.

The sequences come from cultured CD8+ T cells from PBMCs, collected from culture after CMV antigen stimulation. The chain employs TRBV4-1 and TRBJ2-1; 12 bases are shared with TRBD2. The receptor comes from a human donor in good health (CMV status not recorded). Some clones in this sample may be carry-over from other donors' samples. This CDR3 reads CASSQDPTSGGYNEQFF. CDR3 nucleotides: TGCGCCAGCAGCCAAGACCCGACTAGCGGGGGATACAATGAGCAGTTCTTC.